This T cell receptor (beta chain) was observed in a study of neurological immune-mediated disorders (dated by TCRdb to the late 2010s). About the full investigation: The study compared peripheral blood TCR-beta repertoires of HTLV-I-associated myelopathy (HAM/TSP) patients, multiple sclerosis patients and healthy controls using UMI-based sequencing. The 106 TCR-beta libraries included longitudinal samples, technical triplicates and paired sorted CD4+ and CD8+ T-cell subsets alongside PBMC samples. The cohort included about 70 subjects: approximately 14 with HAM/TSP, roughly 35 with multiple sclerosis, and roughly 20 healthy controls. Technical triplicate libraries were sequenced to precisely calculate the variability in frequency of each individual clone. Broad study findings and their caveats: No identical CDR3 amino acid sequences were found to be shared among expanded clones across subjects, suggesting that TCR-beta repertoires were private in all groups. TCR clonal expansion was greatest in HAM/TSP patients and smallest in MS patients, who ranked below even healthy controls.

This clonotype was seen many times. Its antigen specificity is not known. No much larger clone is present one base from it, and per-base qualities are unavailable. The CDR3 runs 16 amino acids, cysteine and phenylalanine included. The retained sequence is limited to the CDR3, 48 bases, with the frame set at the first base. The CDR1 and CDR2 encoded by the germline V gene (reference sequence) are DFQATT and SNEGSKA. Trimming takes 0 bases off V and 3 bases off J; junction bases not matched to a gene: 8. Taken with the paper, the label for time point translates to: technical triplicate 2. TCR libraries for sorted subsets were made from over 750,000 sorted CD4+ or CD8+ T cells. Peripheral blood was subjected to Ficoll-Hypaque density gradient centrifugation to isolate PBMCs, which were then cryopreserved in liquid nitrogen. Paired sorted CD4+ and CD8+ subsets came from healthy controls, HAM/TSP patients and MS patients.

To synthesize cDNA, template-switch 5'RACE was performed with a primer carrying a 10-nucleotide random unique molecular identifier so that each TCR transcript was tagged. Every sequencing run covered 15-18 subjects and yielded more than 170 million TCR-beta sequences. The RNeasy kit was used for extraction of total RNA. The KAPA Real-time Library Amplification kit was used to amplify TCR-beta VDJ regions with primers for the TCR constant region and the 5'RACE anchor. A first PCR added sample indexes and Illumina adaptors, after which a second PCR increased the library yield. After Ampure bead purification, the TCR product of roughly 650 bp was size-selected on a 2% E-gel SizeSelection system. Before pooling, libraries had their quality checked on a Bioanalyzer, their concentration measured with Qubit, and their quantity determined with the Kapa Library Quantification kit. An Illumina HiSeq 2500 was used to sequence the libraries paired-end at 2 x 150 bp. To increase sequence diversity, roughly 24-32% phiX was spiked into each library pool. As for the original processing: The quality-filtered reads were processed with the UMI-based MiGEC pipeline, whose error correction step removed more than 90% of the raw TCR sequences. IMGT germline references were used for aligning VDJ genes, and each clonotype was defined as a unique CDR3 amino acid sequence together with its V-J genes. Clonal expansion, Shannon diversity, and CDR3 relatedness (CalcPairwiseDistances, ClusterSamples) were evaluated with VDJtools, and phylogenetic trees were built with CLCbio workbench. A clone was classed as expanded if it had 8 or more unique UMIs, a cutoff based on coefficient-of-variation modelling across technical triplicates. In TCRdb, the public reads were trimmed at Q25 with fastp and aligned with MiXCR, with productive beta chains retained. Rows are unified per CDR3 protein, each entry keeping the most common DNA and genes. Clone size and V and J calls follow TCRdb, not the original study. This sample has about 31,000 distinct CDR3 sequences in its table, and less than 15% of those were observed once. The ten most abundant clones make up roughly 5.6% of the sample.

The V gene is TRBV20-1 and the J gene is TRBJ2-7; TRBD1 lines up with 10 middle nucleotides. Sequencing was carried out using CD4+ T cells from blood. The sequence derives from a female donor with HTLV-1-associated myelopathy (HAM/TSP). The DNA sequence follows: TGCAGTGCTAGAGATCAGGGACAGGGGTTCGACTACGAGCAGTACTTC. Its coded protein is CSARDQGQGFDYEQYF.